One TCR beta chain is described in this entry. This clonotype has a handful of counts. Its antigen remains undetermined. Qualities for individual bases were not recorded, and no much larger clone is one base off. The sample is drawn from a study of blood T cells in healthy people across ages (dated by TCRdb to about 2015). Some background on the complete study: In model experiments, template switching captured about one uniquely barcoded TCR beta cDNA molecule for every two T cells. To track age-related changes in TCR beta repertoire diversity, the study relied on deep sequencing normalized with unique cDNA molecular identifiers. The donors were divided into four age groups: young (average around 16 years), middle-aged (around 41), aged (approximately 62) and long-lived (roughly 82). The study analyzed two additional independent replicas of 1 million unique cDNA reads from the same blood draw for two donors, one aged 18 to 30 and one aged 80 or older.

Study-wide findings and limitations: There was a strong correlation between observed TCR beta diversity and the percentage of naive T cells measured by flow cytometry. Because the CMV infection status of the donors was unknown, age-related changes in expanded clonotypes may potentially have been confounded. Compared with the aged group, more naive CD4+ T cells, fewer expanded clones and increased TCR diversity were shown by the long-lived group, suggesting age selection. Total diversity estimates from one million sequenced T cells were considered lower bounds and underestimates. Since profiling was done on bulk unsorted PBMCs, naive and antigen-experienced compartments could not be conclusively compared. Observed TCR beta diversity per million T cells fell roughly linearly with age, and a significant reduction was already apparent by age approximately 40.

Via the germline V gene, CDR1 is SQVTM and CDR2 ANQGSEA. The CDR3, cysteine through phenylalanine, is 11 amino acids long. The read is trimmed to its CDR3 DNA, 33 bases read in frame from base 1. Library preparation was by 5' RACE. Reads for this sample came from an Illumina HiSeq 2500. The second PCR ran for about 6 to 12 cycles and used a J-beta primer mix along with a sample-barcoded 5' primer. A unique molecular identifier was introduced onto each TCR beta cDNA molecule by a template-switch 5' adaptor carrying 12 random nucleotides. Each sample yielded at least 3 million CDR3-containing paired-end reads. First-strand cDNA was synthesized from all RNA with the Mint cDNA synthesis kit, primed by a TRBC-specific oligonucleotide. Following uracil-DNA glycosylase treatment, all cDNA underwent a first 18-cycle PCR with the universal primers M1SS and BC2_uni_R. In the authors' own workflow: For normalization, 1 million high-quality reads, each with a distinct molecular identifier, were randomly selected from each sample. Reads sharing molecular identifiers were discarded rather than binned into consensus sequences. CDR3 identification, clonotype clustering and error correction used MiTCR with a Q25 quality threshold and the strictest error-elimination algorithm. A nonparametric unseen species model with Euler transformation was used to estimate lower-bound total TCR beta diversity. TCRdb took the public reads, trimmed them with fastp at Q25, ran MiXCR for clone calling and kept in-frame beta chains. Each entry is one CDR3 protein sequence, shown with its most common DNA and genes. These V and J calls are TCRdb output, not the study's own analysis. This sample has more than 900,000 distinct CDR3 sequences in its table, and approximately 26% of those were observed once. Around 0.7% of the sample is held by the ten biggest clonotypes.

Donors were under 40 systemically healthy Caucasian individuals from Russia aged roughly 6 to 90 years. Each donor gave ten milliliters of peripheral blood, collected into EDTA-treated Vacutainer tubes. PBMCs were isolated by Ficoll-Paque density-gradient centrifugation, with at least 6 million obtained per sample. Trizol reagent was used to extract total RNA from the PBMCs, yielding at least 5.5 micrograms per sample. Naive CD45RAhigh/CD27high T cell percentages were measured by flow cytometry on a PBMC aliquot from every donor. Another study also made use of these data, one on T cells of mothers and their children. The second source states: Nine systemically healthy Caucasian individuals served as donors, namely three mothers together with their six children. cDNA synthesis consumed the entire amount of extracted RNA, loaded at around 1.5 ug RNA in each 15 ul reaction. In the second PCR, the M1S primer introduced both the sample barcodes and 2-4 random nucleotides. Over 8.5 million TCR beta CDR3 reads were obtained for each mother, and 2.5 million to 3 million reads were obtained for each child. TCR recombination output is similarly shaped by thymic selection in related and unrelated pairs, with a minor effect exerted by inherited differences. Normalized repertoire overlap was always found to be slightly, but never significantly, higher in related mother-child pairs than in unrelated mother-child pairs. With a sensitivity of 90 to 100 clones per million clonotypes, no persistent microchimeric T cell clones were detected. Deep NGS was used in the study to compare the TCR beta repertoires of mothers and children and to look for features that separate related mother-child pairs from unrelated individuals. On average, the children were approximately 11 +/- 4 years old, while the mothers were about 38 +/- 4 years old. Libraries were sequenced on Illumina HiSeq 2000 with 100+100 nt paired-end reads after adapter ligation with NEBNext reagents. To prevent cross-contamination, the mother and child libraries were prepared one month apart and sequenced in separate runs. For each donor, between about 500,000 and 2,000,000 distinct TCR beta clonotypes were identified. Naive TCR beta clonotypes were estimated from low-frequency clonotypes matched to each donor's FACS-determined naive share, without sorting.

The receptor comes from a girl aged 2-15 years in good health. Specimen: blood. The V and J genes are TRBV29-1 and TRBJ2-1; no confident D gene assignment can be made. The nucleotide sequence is TGCGGGATCCTAGATCCCAATGAGCAGTTCTTC. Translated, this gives CGILDPNEQFF.